This T cell receptor (beta chain) is from a study of T cell responses to AZD1222 COVID-19 vaccine. Study details: Investigators merged groups given second doses at roughly 4 or roughly 12 weeks.

There are 13 residues in the CDR3. CDR1 SEHNR and CDR2 FQNEAQ come from the germline V gene (reference sequence). V lost 3 bases and J 0 bases, leaving 5 bases between the germline ends. Here immunoSEQ multiplex PCR was the method, and the copy in TCRdb shows in-frame clones only, minus some. The data hold under 130,000 clones, with just under 95% observed a single time. The source is an adult in good health. The J gene is TRBJ1-2, the V gene TRBV7-9; no firm D call. The sample in question was peripheral blood, obtained on day 0 of AZD1222 vaccination. The CDR3 DNA sequence: TGTGCCAGCAGCTTGGGAGCTAACTATGGCTACACCTTC. Amino acid sequence: CASSLGANYGYTF. Filled out from reference TRBV7-9 and TRBJ1-2, the complete variable domain reads DTGVSQNPRHKITKRGQNVTFRCDPISEHNRLYWYRQTLGQGPEFLTYFQNEAQLEKSRLLSDRFSAERPKGSFSTLEIQRTEQGDSAMYLCASSLGANYGYTFGSGTRLTVV.